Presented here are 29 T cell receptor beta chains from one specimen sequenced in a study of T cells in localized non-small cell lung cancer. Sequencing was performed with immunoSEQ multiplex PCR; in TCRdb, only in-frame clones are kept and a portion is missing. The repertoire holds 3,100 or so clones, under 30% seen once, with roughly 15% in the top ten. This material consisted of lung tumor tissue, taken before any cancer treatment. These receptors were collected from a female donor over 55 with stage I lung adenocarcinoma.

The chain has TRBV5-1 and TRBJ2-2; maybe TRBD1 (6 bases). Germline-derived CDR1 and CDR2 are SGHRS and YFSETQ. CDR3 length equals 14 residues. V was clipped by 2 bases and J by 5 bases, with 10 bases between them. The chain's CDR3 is CASSFEQGTGELFF. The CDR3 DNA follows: TGCGCCAGCAGCTTCGAACAGGGTACCGGGGAGCTGTTTTTT. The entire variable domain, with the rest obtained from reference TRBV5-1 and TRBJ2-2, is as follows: KAGVTQTPRYLIKTRGQQVTLSCSPISGHRSVSWYQQTPGQGLQFLFEYFSETQRNKGNFPGRFSGRQFSNSRSEMNVSTLELGDSALYLCASSFEQGTGELFFGEGSRLTVL.

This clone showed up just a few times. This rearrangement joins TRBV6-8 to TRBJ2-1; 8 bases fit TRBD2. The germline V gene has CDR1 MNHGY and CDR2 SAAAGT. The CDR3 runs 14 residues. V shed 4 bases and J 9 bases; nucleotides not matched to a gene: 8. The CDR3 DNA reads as TGTGCCAGCAGTTCGGGAGGGGACGCGAGTGAGCAGTTCTTC. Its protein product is CASSSGGDASEQFF.

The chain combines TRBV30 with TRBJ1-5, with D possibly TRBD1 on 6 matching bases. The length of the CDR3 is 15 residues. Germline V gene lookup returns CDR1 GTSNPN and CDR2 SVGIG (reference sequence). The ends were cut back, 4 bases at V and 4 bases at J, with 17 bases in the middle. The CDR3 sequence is CAWTRRGANNQPQHF. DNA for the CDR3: TGTGCCTGGACCCGACGGGGGGCCAATAATCAGCCCCAGCATTTT.

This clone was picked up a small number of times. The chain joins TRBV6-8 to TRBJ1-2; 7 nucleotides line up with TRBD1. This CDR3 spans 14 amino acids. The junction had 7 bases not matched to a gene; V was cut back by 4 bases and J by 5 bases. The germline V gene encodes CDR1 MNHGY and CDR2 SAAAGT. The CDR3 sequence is CASSSPRQGYGYTF. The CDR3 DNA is TGTGCCAGCAGTTCCCCTAGACAGGGTTATGGCTACACCTTC.

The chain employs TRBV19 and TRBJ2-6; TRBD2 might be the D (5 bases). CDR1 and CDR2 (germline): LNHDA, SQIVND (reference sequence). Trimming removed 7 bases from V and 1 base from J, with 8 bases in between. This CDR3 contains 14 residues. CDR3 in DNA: TGTGCCAGTACGAGGGTTTCTGGGGCCAACGTCCTGACTTTC. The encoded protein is CASTRVSGANVLTF.

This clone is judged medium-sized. CDR3: CASSRYTDTYGYTF. The CDR3 nucleotides read TGTGCCAGCTCACGGTATACAGATACCTATGGCTACACCTTC. The chain uses TRBV18 and TRBJ1-2; no clear D gene. The CDR3 extends over 14 amino acids. Deletions cut 4 bases from V and 4 bases from J, with 13 bases between. Germline V lookup: CDR1 KGHSH, CDR2 LQKENI.

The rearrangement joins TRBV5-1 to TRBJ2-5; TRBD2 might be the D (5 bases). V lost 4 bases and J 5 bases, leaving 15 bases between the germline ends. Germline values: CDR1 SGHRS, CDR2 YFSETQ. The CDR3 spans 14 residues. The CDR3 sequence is CASSRTGFGETQYF. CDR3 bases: TGCGCCAGCAGCAGAACGGGGTTTGGGGAGACCCAGTACTTC.

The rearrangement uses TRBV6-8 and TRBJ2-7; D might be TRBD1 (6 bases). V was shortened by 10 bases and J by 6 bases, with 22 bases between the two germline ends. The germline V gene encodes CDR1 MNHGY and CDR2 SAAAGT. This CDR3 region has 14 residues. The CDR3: CAITPTGQFGEQYF. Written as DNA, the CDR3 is TGTGCCATTACGCCAACAGGGCAGTTTGGCGAGCAGTACTTC.

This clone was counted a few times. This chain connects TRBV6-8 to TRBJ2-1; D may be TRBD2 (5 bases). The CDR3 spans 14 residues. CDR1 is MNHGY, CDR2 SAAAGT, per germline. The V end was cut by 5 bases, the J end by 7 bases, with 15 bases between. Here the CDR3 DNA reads TGTGCCAGCAGTACAACTAGGGCGGCGAATGAGCAGTTCTTC. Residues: CASSTTRAANEQFF.

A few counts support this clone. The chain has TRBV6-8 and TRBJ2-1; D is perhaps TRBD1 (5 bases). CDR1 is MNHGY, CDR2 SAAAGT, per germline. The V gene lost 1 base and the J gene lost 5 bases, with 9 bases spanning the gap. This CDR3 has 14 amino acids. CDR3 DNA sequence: TGTGCCAGCAGTTACTGGTTGACAGACAATGAGCAGTTCTTC. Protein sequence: CASSYWLTDNEQFF.

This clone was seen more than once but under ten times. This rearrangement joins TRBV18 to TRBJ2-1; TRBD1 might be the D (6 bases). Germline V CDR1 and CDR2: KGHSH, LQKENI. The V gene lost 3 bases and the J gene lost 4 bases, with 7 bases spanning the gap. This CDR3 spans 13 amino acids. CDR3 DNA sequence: TGTGCCAGCTCACCTGACAGGTACAATGAGCAGTTCTTC. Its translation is CASSPDRYNEQFF.

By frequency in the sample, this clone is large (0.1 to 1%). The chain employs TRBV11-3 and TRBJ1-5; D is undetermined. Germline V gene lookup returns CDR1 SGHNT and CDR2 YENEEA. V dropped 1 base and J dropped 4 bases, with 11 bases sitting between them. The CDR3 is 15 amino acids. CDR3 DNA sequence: TGTGCCAGCAGCTTAGGGCCCGGGAAGAATCAGCCCCAGCATTTT. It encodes CASSLGPGKNQPQHF. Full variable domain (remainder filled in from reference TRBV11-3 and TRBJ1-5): EAGVVQSPRYKIIEKKQPVAFWCNPISGHNTLYWYLQNLGQGPELLIRYENEEAVDDSQLPKDRFSAERLKGVDSTLKIQPAELGDSAVYLCASSLGPGKNQPQHFGDGTRLSIL.

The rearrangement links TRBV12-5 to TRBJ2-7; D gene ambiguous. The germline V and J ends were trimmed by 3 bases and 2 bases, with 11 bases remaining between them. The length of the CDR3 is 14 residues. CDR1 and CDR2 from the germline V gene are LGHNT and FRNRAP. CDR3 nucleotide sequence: TGTGCTAGTGGTTTTGGGCGGTCGGCCTACGAGCAGTACTTC. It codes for CASGFGRSAYEQYF.

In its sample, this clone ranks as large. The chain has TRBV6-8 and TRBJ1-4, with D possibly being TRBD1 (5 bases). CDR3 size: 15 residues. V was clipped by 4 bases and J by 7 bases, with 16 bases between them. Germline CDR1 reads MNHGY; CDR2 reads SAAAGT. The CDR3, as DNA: TGTGCCAGCAGTTTCTCAGGGCCTTGGTTTGAAAAACTGTTTTTT. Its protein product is CASSFSGPWFEKLFF.

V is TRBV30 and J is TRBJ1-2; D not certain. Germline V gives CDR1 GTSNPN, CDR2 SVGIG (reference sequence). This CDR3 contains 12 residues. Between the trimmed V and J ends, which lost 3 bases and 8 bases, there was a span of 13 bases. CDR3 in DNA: TGTGCCTGGAGCCCTACGGGCAGGGGCTACACCTTC. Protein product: CAWSPTGRGYTF.

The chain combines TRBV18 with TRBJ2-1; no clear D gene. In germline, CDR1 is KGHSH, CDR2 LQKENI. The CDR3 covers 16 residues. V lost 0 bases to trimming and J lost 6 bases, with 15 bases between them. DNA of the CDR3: TGTGCCAGCTCACCACCGTCCGGGCCCGGATTCAATGAGCAGTTCTTC. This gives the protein CASSPPSGPGFNEQFF.

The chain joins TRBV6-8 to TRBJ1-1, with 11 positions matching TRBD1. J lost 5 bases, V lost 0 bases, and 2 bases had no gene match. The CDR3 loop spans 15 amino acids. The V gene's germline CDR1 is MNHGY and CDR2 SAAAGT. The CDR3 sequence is CASSYSGTGGTEAFF. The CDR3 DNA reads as TGTGCCAGCAGTTACTCGGGGACAGGGGGAACTGAAGCTTTCTTT.

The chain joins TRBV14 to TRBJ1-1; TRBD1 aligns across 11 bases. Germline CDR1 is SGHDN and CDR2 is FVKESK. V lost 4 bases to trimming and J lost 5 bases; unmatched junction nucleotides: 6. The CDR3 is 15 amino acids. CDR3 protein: CASSRGQGAGTEAFF. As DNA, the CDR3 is TGTGCCAGCAGCCGAGGACAGGGGGCAGGGACTGAAGCTTTCTTT.

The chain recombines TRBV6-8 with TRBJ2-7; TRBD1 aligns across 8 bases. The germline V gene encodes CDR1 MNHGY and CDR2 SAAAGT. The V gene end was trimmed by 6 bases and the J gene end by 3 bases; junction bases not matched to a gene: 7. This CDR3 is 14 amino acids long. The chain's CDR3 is CASSPGQGGYEQYF. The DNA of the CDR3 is TGTGCCAGCAGCCCCGGACAGGGCGGCTACGAGCAGTACTTC.

Written as DNA, the CDR3 is TGTGCCAGCACCAACGACATCGGGGGCAATCAGCCCCAGCATTTT. Residues: CASTNDIGGNQPQHF. The chain uses TRBV28 and TRBJ1-5; D is ambiguous. Per germline, CDR1 MDHEN and CDR2 SYDVKM. The CDR3 covers 15 residues. V lost 7 bases to trimming and J lost 2 bases, with 15 bases between them.

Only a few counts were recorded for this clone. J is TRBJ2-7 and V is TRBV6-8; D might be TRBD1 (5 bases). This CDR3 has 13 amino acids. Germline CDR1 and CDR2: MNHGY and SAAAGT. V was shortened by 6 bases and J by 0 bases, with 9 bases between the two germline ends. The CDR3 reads CASSRQISYEQYF. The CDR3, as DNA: TGTGCCAGCAGCCGACAGATCTCCTACGAGCAGTACTTC.

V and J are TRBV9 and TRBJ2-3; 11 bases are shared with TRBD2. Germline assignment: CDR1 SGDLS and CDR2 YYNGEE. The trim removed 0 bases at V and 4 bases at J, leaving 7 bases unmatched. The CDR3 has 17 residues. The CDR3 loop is CASSVVKASGGSDTQYF. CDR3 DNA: TGTGCCAGCAGCGTAGTGAAGGCTAGCGGGGGGTCAGATACGCAGTATTTT.

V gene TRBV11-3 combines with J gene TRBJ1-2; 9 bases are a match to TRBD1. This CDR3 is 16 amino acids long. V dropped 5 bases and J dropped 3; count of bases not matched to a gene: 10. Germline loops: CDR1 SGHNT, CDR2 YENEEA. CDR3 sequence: CASSPGTGWVDYGYTF. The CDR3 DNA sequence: TGTGCCAGCAGCCCCGGGACAGGGTGGGTGGACTATGGCTACACCTTC.

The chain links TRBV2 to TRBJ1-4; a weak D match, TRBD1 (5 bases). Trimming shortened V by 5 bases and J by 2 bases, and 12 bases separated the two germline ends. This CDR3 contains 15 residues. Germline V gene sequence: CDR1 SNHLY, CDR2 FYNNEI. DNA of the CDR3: TGTGCCAGCAGTATCTACAGGAATACTAATGAAAAACTGTTTTTT. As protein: CASSIYRNTNEKLFF.

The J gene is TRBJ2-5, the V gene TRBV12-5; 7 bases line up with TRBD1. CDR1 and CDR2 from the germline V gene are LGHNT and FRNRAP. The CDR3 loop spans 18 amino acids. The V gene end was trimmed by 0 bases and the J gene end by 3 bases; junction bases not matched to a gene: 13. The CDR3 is CASGLVLTGQAAEETQYF. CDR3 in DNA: TGTGCTAGTGGTTTGGTACTGACCGGACAGGCAGCGGAAGAGACCCAGTACTTC.

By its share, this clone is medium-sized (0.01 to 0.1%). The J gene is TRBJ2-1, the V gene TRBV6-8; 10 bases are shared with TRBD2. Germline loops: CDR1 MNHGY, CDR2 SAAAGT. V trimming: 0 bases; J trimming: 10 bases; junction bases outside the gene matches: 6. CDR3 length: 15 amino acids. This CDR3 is CASSYSTSGYSEQFF. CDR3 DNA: TGTGCCAGCAGTTACTCGACTAGCGGGTATAGCGAGCAGTTCTTC.

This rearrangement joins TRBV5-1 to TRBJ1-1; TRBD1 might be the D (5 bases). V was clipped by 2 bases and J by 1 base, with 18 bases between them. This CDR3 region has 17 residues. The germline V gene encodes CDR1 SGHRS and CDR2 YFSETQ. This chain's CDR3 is CASSLLVLMQGNTEAFF. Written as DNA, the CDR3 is TGCGCCAGCAGCTTACTTGTCCTGATGCAGGGGAACACTGAAGCTTTCTTT. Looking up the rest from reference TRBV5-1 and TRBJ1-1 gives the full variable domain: KAGVTQTPRYLIKTRGQQVTLSCSPISGHRSVSWYQQTPGQGLQFLFEYFSETQRNKGNFPGRFSGRQFSNSRSEMNVSTLELGDSALYLCASSLLVLMQGNTEAFFGQGTRLTVV.

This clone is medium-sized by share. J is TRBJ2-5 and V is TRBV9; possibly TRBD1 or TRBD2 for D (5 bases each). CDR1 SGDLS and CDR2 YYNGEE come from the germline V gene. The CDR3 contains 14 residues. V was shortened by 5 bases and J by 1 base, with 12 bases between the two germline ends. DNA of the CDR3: TGTGCCAGCAGTGCCGGGACCCTCCAAGAGACCCAGTACTTC. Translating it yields CASSAGTLQETQYF.

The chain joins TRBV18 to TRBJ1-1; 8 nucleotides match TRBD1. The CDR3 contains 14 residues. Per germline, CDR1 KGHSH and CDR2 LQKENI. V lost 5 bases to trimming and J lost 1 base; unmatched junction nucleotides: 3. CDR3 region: CASSVGQENTEAFF. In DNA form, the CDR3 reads TGTGCCAGCTCAGTGGGACAGGAGAACACTGAAGCTTTCTTT.